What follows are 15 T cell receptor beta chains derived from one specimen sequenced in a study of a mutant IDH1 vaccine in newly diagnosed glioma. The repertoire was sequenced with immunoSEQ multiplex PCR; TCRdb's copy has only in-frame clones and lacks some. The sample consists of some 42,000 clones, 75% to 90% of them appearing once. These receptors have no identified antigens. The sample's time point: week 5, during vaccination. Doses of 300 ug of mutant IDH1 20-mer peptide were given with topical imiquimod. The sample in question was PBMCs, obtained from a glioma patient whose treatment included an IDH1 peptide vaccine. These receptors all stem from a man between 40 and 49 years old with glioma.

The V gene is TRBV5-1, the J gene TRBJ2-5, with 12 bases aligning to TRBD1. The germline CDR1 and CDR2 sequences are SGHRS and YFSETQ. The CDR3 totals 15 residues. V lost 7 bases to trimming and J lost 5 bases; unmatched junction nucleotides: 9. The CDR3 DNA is TGCGCCAGCGGGGCCACCGGGACAGGGGGCGAGACCCAGTACTTC. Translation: CASGATGTGGETQYF.

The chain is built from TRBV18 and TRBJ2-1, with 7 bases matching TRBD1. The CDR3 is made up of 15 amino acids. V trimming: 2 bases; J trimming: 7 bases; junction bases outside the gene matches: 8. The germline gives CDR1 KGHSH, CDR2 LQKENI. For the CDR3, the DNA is TGTGCCAGCTCACCAAACAAACAGGGGATGAATGAGCAGTTCTTC. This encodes CASSPNKQGMNEQFF.

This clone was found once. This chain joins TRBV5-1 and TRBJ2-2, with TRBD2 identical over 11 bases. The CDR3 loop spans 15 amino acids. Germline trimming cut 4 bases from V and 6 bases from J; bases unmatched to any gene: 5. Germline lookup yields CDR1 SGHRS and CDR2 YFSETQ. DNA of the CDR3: TGCGCCAGCAGCCCGCGACTAGCGGGACCCGGGGAGCTGTTTTTT. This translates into CASSPRLAGPGELFF.

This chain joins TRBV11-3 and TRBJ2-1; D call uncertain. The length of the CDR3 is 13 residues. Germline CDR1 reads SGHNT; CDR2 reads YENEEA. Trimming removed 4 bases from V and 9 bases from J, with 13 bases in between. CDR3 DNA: TGTGCCAGCAGCTCATCTGGTTGGGCTGAGCAGTTCTTC. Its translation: CASSSSGWAEQFF.

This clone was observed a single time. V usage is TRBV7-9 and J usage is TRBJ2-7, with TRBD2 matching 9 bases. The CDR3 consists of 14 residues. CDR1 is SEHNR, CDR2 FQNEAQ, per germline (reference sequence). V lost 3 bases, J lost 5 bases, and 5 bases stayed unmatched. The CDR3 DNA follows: TGTGCCAGCAGCTTTAGCGGGAGAAGAGACGAGCAGTACTTC. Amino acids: CASSFSGRRDEQYF.

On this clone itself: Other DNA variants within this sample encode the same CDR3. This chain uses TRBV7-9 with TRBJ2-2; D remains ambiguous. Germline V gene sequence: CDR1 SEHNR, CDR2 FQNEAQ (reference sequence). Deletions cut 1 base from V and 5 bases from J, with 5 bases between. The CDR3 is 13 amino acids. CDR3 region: CASSLGGTGELFF. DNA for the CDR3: TGTGCCAGCAGCTTAGGGGGAACCGGGGAGCTGTTTTTT.

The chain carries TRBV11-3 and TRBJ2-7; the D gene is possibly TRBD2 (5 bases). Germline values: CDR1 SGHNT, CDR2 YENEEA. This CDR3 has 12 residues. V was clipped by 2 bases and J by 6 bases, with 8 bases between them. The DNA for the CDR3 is TGTGCCAGCAGCTTACCAGGAGGCGAGCAGTACTTC. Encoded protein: CASSLPGGEQYF.

The CDR3 region is CATSSQTANTEAFF. In nucleotides, the CDR3 is TGTGCCACCAGCAGTCAGACAGCGAACACTGAAGCTTTCTTT. The chain combines TRBV15 with TRBJ1-1; tentative D call: TRBD1 (5 bases). The CDR3 is 14 residues long. The V gene lost 3 bases and the J gene lost 1 base, with 9 bases spanning the gap. Germline V gives CDR1 LNHNV, CDR2 YYDKDF (reference sequence).

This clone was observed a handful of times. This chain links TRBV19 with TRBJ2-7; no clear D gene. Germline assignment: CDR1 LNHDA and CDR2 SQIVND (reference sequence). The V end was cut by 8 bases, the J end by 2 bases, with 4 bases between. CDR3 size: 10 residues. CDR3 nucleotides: TGTGCCAGTGGAACCTACGAGCAGTACTTC. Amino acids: CASGTYEQYF.

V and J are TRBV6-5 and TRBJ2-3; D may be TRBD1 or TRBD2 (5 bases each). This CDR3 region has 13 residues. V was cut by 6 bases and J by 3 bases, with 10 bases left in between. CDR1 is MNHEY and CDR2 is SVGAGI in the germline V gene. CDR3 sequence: CASRGTFTDTQYF. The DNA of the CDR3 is TGTGCCAGCAGAGGGACCTTTACAGATACGCAGTATTTT.

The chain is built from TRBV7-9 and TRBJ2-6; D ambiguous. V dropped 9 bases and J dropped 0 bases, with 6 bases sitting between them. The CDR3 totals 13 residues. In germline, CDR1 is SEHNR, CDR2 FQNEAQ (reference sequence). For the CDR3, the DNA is TGTGCCAGTCCTCGCTCTGGGGCCAACGTCCTGACTTTC. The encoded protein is CASPRSGANVLTF.

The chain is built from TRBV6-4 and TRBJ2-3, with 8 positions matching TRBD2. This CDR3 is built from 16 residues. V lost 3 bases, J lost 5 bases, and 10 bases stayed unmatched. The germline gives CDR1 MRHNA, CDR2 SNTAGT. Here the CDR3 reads CASSERSGSLIDTQYF. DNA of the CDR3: TGTGCCAGCAGTGAGAGGAGCGGGAGCCTAATAGATACGCAGTATTTT.

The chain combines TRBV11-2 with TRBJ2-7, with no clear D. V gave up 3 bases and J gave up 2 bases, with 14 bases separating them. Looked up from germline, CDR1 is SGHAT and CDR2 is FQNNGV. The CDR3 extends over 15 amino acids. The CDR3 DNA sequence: TGTGCCAGCAGCTTGGCTCCAACTACACCCTACGAGCAGTACTTC. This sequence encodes CASSLAPTTPYEQYF. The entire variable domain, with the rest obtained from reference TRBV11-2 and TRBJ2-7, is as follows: EAGVAQSPRYKIIEKRQSVAFWCNPISGHATLYWYQQILGQGPKLLIQFQNNGVVDDSQLPKDRFSAERLKGVDSTLKIQPAKLEDSAVYLCASSLAPTTPYEQYFGPGTRLTVT.

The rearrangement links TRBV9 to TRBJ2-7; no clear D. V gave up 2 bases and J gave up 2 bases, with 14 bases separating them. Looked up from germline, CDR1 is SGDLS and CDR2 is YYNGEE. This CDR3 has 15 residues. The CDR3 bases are TGTGCCAGCAGCGTCAGTTTGGCGGCTGCCTACGAGCAGTACTTC. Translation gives CASSVSLAAAYEQYF.

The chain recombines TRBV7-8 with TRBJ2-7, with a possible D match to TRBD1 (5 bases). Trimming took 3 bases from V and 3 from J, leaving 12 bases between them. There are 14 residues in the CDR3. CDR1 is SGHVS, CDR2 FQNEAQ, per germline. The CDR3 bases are TGTGCCAGCAGCTTCACGACAGCCATCTACGAGCAGTACTTC. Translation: CASSFTTAIYEQYF.